The rows below give T cell receptor beta chains drawn from one sample of a study of control samples from healthy donors and cancer patients. Here immunoSEQ multiplex PCR was the method, and the copy in TCRdb shows in-frame clones only, minus some. The profile shows hundreds of thousands of clones, around 90% of them singletons. The specimen was PBMCs. Receptors were obtained from a middle-aged man with head and neck cancer. Both conserved end residues are part of each CDR3. D genes are given only for firm matches. Not all rows give a size; the values are once, few, many and, for expanded clones, a class.

cdr3_nt,cdr3_aa,v_call,j_call,clone_size,d_call
TGTGCCCGCAGCTGGTGGGGGGGGGCGACACGGGGAGAGCAGTACTTC,CARSWWGGATRGEQYF,TRBV5-6,TRBJ2-7,-,-
TGTGCCAGCAGCCTGGGTCAGGGGGAAGTTTACGAGCAGTACTTC,CASSLGQGEVYEQYF,TRBV7-9,TRBJ2-7,-,TRBD1
TGTGCCAGCACCCCAAAGATGACAGGGAACTATGGCTACACCTTC,CASTPKMTGNYGYTF,TRBV7-8,TRBJ1-2,-,TRBD1
TGTGCCAGCAGCCCTTTACCCCCAAACAGGGACTATAATTCACCCCTCCACTTT,CASSPLPPNRDYNSPLHF,TRBV5-4,TRBJ1-6,-,-
TGCGCCAGCAGTCGTCCCGACAGGGGCCCTCTTAGCAATCAGCCCCAGCATTTT,CASSRPDRGPLSNQPQHF,TRBV10-1,TRBJ1-5,few,TRBD1
TGTGCCAGCAGCCAAGCCGCGGAGGGGGCGCGGGGCTACACCTTC,CASSQAAEGARGYTF,TRBV4-2,TRBJ1-2,few,TRBD1
TGTGCCAGCAGCTTAGGCTCGAATATCGCAGATACGCAGTATTTT,CASSLGSNIADTQYF,TRBV11-2,TRBJ2-3,-,-
TGTGCCAGCAGCCAAGAAGGCATTATAGCCAAAAACATTCAGTACTTC,CASSQEGIIAKNIQYF,TRBV3-1/TRBV3-2,TRBJ2-4,-,-
TGTGCCAGCAGCCCGCGGACTAGCTCGGACACCGGGGAGCTGTTTTTT,CASSPRTSSDTGELFF,TRBV11-2,TRBJ2-2,-,TRBD2
TGTGCCAGCGCCGCGGGACAGGGCTTCTACGAGCAGTACTTC,CASAAGQGFYEQYF,TRBV19,TRBJ2-7,-,TRBD1
TGTGCCAGCAGTCTATCGGGGGGGAACTATGGCTACACCTTC,CASSLSGGNYGYTF,TRBV13,TRBJ1-2,-,-
TGCAGCGTCGGCCCCCGGGAGACCCAGTACTTC,CSVGPRETQYF,TRBV29-1,TRBJ2-5,-,-
TGTGCCAGTAGCCCGGGGGACAGGACTAACTATGGCTACACCTTC,CASSPGDRTNYGYTF,TRBV19,TRBJ1-2,once,TRBD1
TGTGCCAGCAGCCTGAGGGACAGGCGGTTTGAAGCTTTCTTT,CASSLRDRRFEAFF,TRBV5-8,TRBJ1-1,-,TRBD1
TGTGCCAGCAGTTTACCGGGGGACAGGCACAATGAGCAGTTCTTC,CASSLPGDRHNEQFF,TRBV28,TRBJ2-1,-,TRBD1
TGTGCCAGCAGCTTCGGACAGGGCATCGCCGGGGAGCTGTTTTTT,CASSFGQGIAGELFF,TRBV7-3,TRBJ2-2,once,TRBD1
TGCGCCAGCAGCCAGGCCCAAGAGAGTTCACCCCTCCACTTT,CASSQAQESSPLHF,TRBV4-3,TRBJ1-6,many,-
TGTGCCAGCAGACCAGACAGGGTAGGTAGCAATCAGCCCCAGCATTTT,CASRPDRVGSNQPQHF,TRBV28,TRBJ1-5,few,TRBD1
TGCGCCAGCAGCCAAGATCCCAGGGCATGGAACACTGAAGCTTTCTTT,CASSQDPRAWNTEAFF,TRBV4-3,TRBJ1-1,-,-
TGCAGTGCTAGTTCCGGGGGCTATGGCTACACCTTC,CSASSGGYGYTF,TRBV20-1,TRBJ1-2,-,-
TGTGCCAGCAGCTTATCCGGGGATCTGTACGAGCAGTACTTC,CASSLSGDLYEQYF,TRBV7-2,TRBJ2-7,-,-
TGTGCCAGCAGCGGAGACTATGGCTACACCTTC,CASSGDYGYTF,TRBV11-2,TRBJ1-2,-,-
TGTGCCAGCAGCCCTGCGGGTAGCTCCTACAATGAGCAGTTCTTC,CASSPAGSSYNEQFF,TRBV3-1/TRBV3-2,TRBJ2-1,-,-
TGCGCCAGCAGCTTGGGAGAGGATGGGTCAATGGCCGGGGAGCTGTTTTTT,CASSLGEDGSMAGELFF,TRBV5-1,TRBJ2-2,-,-
TGTGCCAGCAGCTTGGACGAGGGGAGTTCCTATAATTCACCCCTCCACTTT,CASSLDEGSSYNSPLHF,TRBV5-6,TRBJ1-6,-,-
TGTGCCAGCAGCTTATATACTAGCGGGAGCTACGAGCAGTACTTC,CASSLYTSGSYEQYF,TRBV7-6,TRBJ2-7,-,TRBD2
TGTGCCAGCACTCCGACCGGGGGGAGCTATGGCTACACCTTC,CASTPTGGSYGYTF,TRBV28,TRBJ1-2,-,-
TGTGCCAGCAGCTTAGGGAGAGGGCAGACAGGGGCCTACAATGAGCAGTTCTTC,CASSLGRGQTGAYNEQFF,TRBV7-9,TRBJ2-1,-,TRBD1
TGTGCCACCCAGGGTAACGCGAACACCGGGGAGCTGTTTTTT,CATQGNANTGELFF,TRBV28,TRBJ2-2,-,-
TGTGCCACCAGCAGAATATTCAACAATGAGCAGTTCTTC,CATSRIFNNEQFF,TRBV2,TRBJ2-1,once,-
TGTGCCAGCAGAGGACAGGACACCGGGGAGCTGTTTTTT,CASRGQDTGELFF,TRBV6-4,TRBJ2-2,-,TRBD1
TGTGCCAGCAGTTCCCGACAGGGCGGACAGCCCCAGCATTTT,CASSSRQGGQPQHF,TRBV6-5,TRBJ1-5,-,TRBD1
TGTGCCAGCAGTCCTGGGACAGTCGAGCAGTACTTC,CASSPGTVEQYF,TRBV6-5,TRBJ2-7,-,TRBD1
TGCGCCAGCAGCCCTGGAGGCAGTAATCAGCCCCAGCATTTT,CASSPGGSNQPQHF,TRBV5-1,TRBJ1-5,-,-
TGTGCCAGTAGTATAGATCTATCTTGGGAGAACACTGAAGCTTTCTTT,CASSIDLSWENTEAFF,TRBV19,TRBJ1-1,-,-